A single sample gave rise to the 6 T cell receptor beta chains below, sequenced in a study of identical twins. A single record per CDR3 protein comes from TCRdb applying MiXCR to the 5' RACE reads. The sample yields approximately 500,000 distinct CDR3 sequences, about 16% seen once. This sample was also put to use in a study of yellow fever vaccine responses in identical twins.

Specimen: CD4+ T cells sorted from blood. The receptors shown here come from a woman aged 18 to 35 in good health.

In this sample, this clonotype turned up a few times. DNA of the CDR3: TGTGCCAGCAGTTGGAGGGACGAGCAGTACGTC. Protein: CASSWRDEQYV. The gene calls are TRBV28 and TRBJ2-7, with D tentatively TRBD2 (6 bases). The CDR3 is 11 amino acids. Trimming removed 4 bases from V and 5 bases from J, with 6 bases in between. CDR1 and CDR2 from the germline V gene are MDHEN and SYDVKM.

This clonotype was picked up a small number of times. The chain has TRBV5-5 and TRBJ2-1; 7 bases align to TRBD2. The J segment lost 4 bases and the V segment lost 0 bases, leaving 7 bases of the junction unmatched. Looked up from germline, CDR1 is SGHKS and CDR2 is YYEKEE (reference sequence). This CDR3 region has 16 residues. This chain's CDR3 is CASSLAGERGYNEQFF. CDR3 nucleotides: TGTGCCAGCAGCTTGGCGGGAGAGCGGGGATACAATGAGCAGTTCTTC.

The chain couples TRBV7-3 to TRBJ2-7; 13 bases agree with TRBD2. This CDR3 comprises 21 residues. With V trimmed by 1 base and J by 2 bases, 17 bases remained unmatched. Germline V gene lookup returns CDR1 SGHTA and CDR2 FQGTGA. CDR3 DNA: TGTGCCAGCAGCTTAAAGTCCCAGAGGACTAGCGGGAGTGCAAACCCCTACGAGCAGTACTTC. This codes for CASSLKSQRTSGSANPYEQYF.

This clonotype was seen only a few times. This chain joins TRBV15 and TRBJ2-1, with TRBD2 identical over 10 bases. V shed 3 bases and J 7 bases; nucleotides not matched to a gene: 9. There are 16 residues in the CDR3. The germline V gene has CDR1 LNHNV and CDR2 YYDKDF (reference sequence). The chain's CDR3 is CATSRLGAGGMNEQFF. CDR3 coding DNA: TGTGCCACCAGCAGGCTTGGAGCGGGAGGGATGAATGAGCAGTTCTTC.

This clonotype was seen a few times. The gene calls are TRBV6-2 or TRBV6-3 and TRBJ1-5, with D possibly TRBD1 on 5 matching bases. The CDR3 is made up of 15 amino acids. Trimming left V 6 bases short and J 0 bases short, with 12 bases between. Germline V gene sequence: CDR1 MNHEY, CDR2 SVGEGT. CDR3 residues: CASSKAGASNQPQHF. The CDR3 DNA is TGTGCCAGCAGCAAAGCCGGGGCTAGCAATCAGCCCCAGCATTTT.

The rearrangement links TRBV6-5 to TRBJ2-1; the D is unclear. There are 13 residues in the CDR3. Trimming stripped 2 bases from V and 2 bases from J, with 4 bases between. CDR1 MNHEY and CDR2 SVGAGI come from the germline V gene. This CDR3 is CASSYTPYNEQFF. CDR3 coding DNA: TGTGCCAGCAGTTACACTCCCTACAATGAGCAGTTCTTC.